These 18 T cell receptor beta chains were all obtained from the same sample, sequenced in a study of T cell responses to AZD1222 COVID-19 vaccine. Sequencing was performed with immunoSEQ multiplex PCR; in TCRdb, only in-frame clones are kept and a portion is missing. The sample has roughly 130,000 clones, 88% seen once; the top ten hold under 9%. The starting material was peripheral blood, obtained on day 0 of AZD1222 vaccination. These receptors all stem from an adult in good health.

The chain carries TRBV5-4 and TRBJ1-3; D is uncertain. The length of the CDR3 is 15 residues. V was trimmed by 0 bases and J by 0 bases, leaving 7 bases between them. Germline V gene sequence: CDR1 SGHNT, CDR2 YYREEE (reference sequence). In DNA form, the CDR3 reads TGTGCCAGCAGCTTGGGCCTTCTCTCTGGAAACACCATATATTTT. Translation: CASSLGLLSGNTIYF.

The genes are TRBV7-2 and TRBJ2-7; the match to TRBD2 covers 7 bases. The CDR3 extends over 15 amino acids. CDR1 and CDR2 from the germline V gene are SGHTA and FQGNSA. V was pared by 7 bases and J by 0 bases, with 9 bases of the junction left unmatched. The CDR3 here is CASTLGGISSYEQYF. The CDR3 DNA sequence: TGTGCCAGCACCCTCGGGGGGATTAGCTCCTACGAGCAGTACTTC.

This sequence joins TRBV5-6 and TRBJ1-3; D is possibly TRBD1 (6 bases). The V gene's germline CDR1 is SGHDT and CDR2 YYEEEE. This CDR3 contains 16 residues. Trimming cost V 4 bases and J 4 bases, with 18 bases left between them. The CDR3 DNA sequence: TGTGCCAGCAGCCCATATAACAGGGTGGCAGGAAACACCATATATTTT. As protein: CASSPYNRVAGNTIYF.

The count of this clone is one. The rearrangement links TRBV3-1 (or the pseudogene TRBV3-2) to TRBJ2-3, with 10 positions matching TRBD2. Germline V gene sequence: CDR1 LGHDT, CDR2 YNNKEL (reference sequence). This CDR3 region has 16 residues. Trimming took 2 bases from V and 2 from J; bases not matched to a gene: 4. The DNA for the CDR3 is TGTGCCAGCAGCCAACTACTAGCGGGGAACACAGATACGCAGTATTTT. This translates into CASSQLLAGNTDTQYF.

The chain uses TRBV13 and TRBJ2-7; D is unclear. The CDR3 has 13 residues. Germline V gene sequence: CDR1 PRHDT, CDR2 FYEKMQ (reference sequence). V gave up 2 bases and J gave up 6 bases, with 11 bases separating them. The DNA of the CDR3 is TGTGCCAGCAGCTTATTTGGTTATAGCGAGCAGTACTTC. Amino acid sequence: CASSLFGYSEQYF. Using reference TRBV13 and TRBJ2-7 for the parts outside the CDR3, the full variable domain is AAGVIQSPRHLIKEKRETATLKCYPIPRHDTVYWYQQGPGQDPQFLISFYEKMQSDKGSIPDRFSAQQFSDYHSELNMSSLELGDSALYFCASSLFGYSEQYFGPGTRLTVT.

V and J are TRBV6-5 and TRBJ2-7, with D perhaps given as TRBD1 or TRBD2 (6 bases each). There are 15 residues in the CDR3. Germline V gene lookup returns CDR1 MNHEY and CDR2 SVGAGI. Trimming shortened V by 6 bases and J by 3 bases, and 18 bases separated the two germline ends. DNA of the CDR3: TGTGCCAGCAGGAAGGAGGGACAAGGTTACTACGAGCAGTACTTC. Its translation: CASRKEGQGYYEQYF.

J is TRBJ1-4 and V is TRBV6-5; 7 nucleotides match TRBD1. The V gene's germline CDR1 is MNHEY and CDR2 SVGAGI. CDR3 length: 14 amino acids. The V and J ends lost 5 bases and 5 bases, in that order; junction bases with no gene match: 5. The CDR3 DNA reads TGTGCCAGCAGTCGGGACAGCCGGAATGAAAAACTGTTTTTT. It specifies CASSRDSRNEKLFF.

The rearrangement joins TRBV6-2 or TRBV6-3 to TRBJ1-1, with a weak D call TRBD1 (6 bases). The CDR3 loop spans 16 amino acids. V gave up 6 bases and J gave up 0 bases, with 17 bases separating them. Germline V CDR1 and CDR2: MNHEY, SVGEGT. This CDR3 reads CASSPWGGAMNTEAFF. As DNA, the CDR3 is TGTGCCAGCAGCCCTTGGGGGGGGGCGATGAACACTGAAGCTTTCTTT.

The rearrangement links TRBV5-4 to TRBJ1-2; 10 bases are shared with TRBD1. The CDR3 length is 14 residues. After removal of 2 bases from V and 6 bases from J, the junction contained 4 bases not matched to a gene. Germline values: CDR1 SGHNT, CDR2 YYREEE (reference sequence). CDR3 nucleotide sequence: TGTGCCAGCAGCTTCGACAGGGGGCTTGATGGCTACACCTTC. This translates into CASSFDRGLDGYTF.

V is TRBV6-4 and J is TRBJ2-7; the match to TRBD2 covers 8 bases. Germline CDR1 reads MRHNA; CDR2 reads SNTAGT. The V gene end was trimmed by 2 bases and the J gene end by 3 bases; junction bases not matched to a gene: 12. The CDR3 loop spans 17 amino acids. The CDR3 DNA reads as TGTGCCAGCAGTGACCCCATCGGGATTAGCGGGGACTACGAGCAGTACTTC. Protein: CASSDPIGISGDYEQYF.

The J gene is TRBJ1-5, the V gene TRBV19; D is perhaps TRBD1 (6 bases). Germline CDR1 is LNHDA and CDR2 is SQIVND (reference sequence). The V gene lost 3 bases and the J gene lost 6 bases, with 15 bases spanning the gap. This CDR3 spans 15 amino acids. The CDR3: CASSMVGGLFQPQHF. As DNA, the CDR3 is TGTGCCAGTAGTATGGTCGGGGGGCTATTTCAGCCCCAGCATTTT.

The rearrangement uses TRBV4-3 and TRBJ2-3, with 10 bases matching TRBD2. There are 16 residues in the CDR3. The V gene end was trimmed by 2 bases and the J gene end by 3 bases; junction bases not matched to a gene: 5. Per germline, CDR1 LGHNA and CDR2 YSLEER. The CDR3 nucleotides read TGCGCCAGCAGCCAAATTGGGACTAGCGAAACAGATACGCAGTATTTT. Translation gives CASSQIGTSETDTQYF.

The J gene is TRBJ1-1, the V gene TRBV11-2; the D is unclear. CDR3 size: 12 residues. V was trimmed by 5 bases and J by 4 bases, leaving 8 bases between them. Germline V CDR1 and CDR2: SGHAT, FQNNGV. In DNA form, the CDR3 reads TGTGCCAGCAGCACTCGGAGCACTGAAGCTTTCTTT. It encodes CASSTRSTEAFF.

This chain uses TRBV27 with TRBJ1-1; D is undetermined. V lost 6 bases and J 3 bases, leaving 11 bases between the germline ends. The germline gives CDR1 MNHEY, CDR2 SMNVEV (reference sequence). The CDR3 sequence is 13 residues long. CDR3 amino acids: CASSPTWYTEAFF. The CDR3 bases are TGTGCCAGCAGCCCAACATGGTACACTGAAGCTTTCTTT.

The sample holds a few counts of this clone. The chain uses TRBV19 and TRBJ2-7, with 10 bases fitting TRBD1. This CDR3 has 17 amino acids. Germline-derived CDR1 and CDR2 are LNHDA and SQIVND (reference sequence). The V segment lost 5 bases and the J segment 6 bases; nucleotides outside the gene matches: 16. The CDR3 bases are TGTGCCAGTAGTGGTCCCGGGACAGGGGCCGTTGCGGGCGAGCAGTACTTC. Translated, it gives CASSGPGTGAVAGEQYF.

V gene TRBV30 combines with J gene TRBJ1-5; D not resolved. Trimming cost V 2 bases and J 0 bases, with 5 bases left between them. CDR1 is GTSNPN, CDR2 SVGIG, per germline (reference sequence). CDR3 length: 13 residues. The CDR3 protein is CAWSSYSNQPQHF. CDR3 sequence (DNA): TGTGCCTGGAGTTCGTATAGCAATCAGCCCCAGCATTTT.

The rearrangement links TRBV2 to TRBJ1-2; D is possibly TRBD1 (6 bases). Germline CDR1 SNHLY, CDR2 FYNNEI. CDR3 length: 12 residues. Trimming stripped 4 bases from V and 7 bases from J, with 10 bases between. The CDR3 loop reads CASSVGGRGYTF. Here the CDR3 DNA reads TGTGCCAGCAGTGTGGGGGGCCGTGGCTACACCTTC. The whole variable domain, filled in from reference TRBV2 and TRBJ1-2, reads EPEVTQTPSHQVTQMGQEVILRCVPISNHLYFYWYRQILGQKVEFLVSFYNNEISEKSEIFDDQFSVERPDGSNFTLKIRSTKLEDSAMYFCASSVGGRGYTFGSGTRLTVV.

CDR3 sequence (DNA): TGTGCCAGCAGTGAAGCTCAGAAACGAAGGGGACTGTTTTTT. Translating it yields CASSEAQKRRGLFF. This rearrangement joins TRBV6-1 to TRBJ1-4; a weak D match, TRBD1 (5 bases). Germline CDR1 and CDR2: MNHNS and SASEGT. Trimming cost V 0 bases and J 13 bases, with 15 bases left between them. The CDR3 covers 14 residues.